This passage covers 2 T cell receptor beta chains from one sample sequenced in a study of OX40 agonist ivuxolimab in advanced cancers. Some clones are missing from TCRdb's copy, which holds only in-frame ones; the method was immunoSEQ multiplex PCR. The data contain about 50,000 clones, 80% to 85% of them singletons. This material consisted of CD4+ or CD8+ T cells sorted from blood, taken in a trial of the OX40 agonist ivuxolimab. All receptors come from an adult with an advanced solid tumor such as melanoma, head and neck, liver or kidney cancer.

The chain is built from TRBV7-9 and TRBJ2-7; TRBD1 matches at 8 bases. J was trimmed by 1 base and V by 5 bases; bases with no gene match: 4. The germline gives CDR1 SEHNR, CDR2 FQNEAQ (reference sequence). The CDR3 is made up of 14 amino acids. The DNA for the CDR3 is TGTGCCAGCAGCCCAAGACAGGGGTCCTACGAGCAGTACTTC. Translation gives CASSPRQGSYEQYF.

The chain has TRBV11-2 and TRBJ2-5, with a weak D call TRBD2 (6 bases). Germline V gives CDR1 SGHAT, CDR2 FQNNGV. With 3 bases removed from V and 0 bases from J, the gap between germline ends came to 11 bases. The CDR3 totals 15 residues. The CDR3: CASSLGLGYQETQYF. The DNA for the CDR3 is TGTGCCAGCAGCTTGGGACTGGGGTACCAAGAGACCCAGTACTTC. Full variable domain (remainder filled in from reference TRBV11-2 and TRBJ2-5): EAGVAQSPRYKIIEKRQSVAFWCNPISGHATLYWYQQILGQGPKLLIQFQNNGVVDDSQLPKDRFSAERLKGVDSTLKIQPAKLEDSAVYLCASSLGLGYQETQYFGPGTRLLVL.